This T cell receptor beta chain originates from a study of shared clonotypes between healthy human individuals. Overall study findings and caveats: Generation probabilities of non-shared clonotypes were lower (relative to those shared by all four donors). Larger estimated richness was generally seen in naive subsets than in memory subsets.

In regard to this clone: Its antigen is not identified.

Germline values: CDR1 SGHRS, CDR2 YFSETQ. Trimming at V came to 7 bases and at J to 0 bases, leaving 7 bases not matched to a gene. The CDR3 loop spans 14 amino acids. Produced via immunoSEQ multiplex PCR; TCRdb's table is partial and in-frame only. The repertoire holds some 680,000 clones, with roughly 73% as singletons. Source material: memory CD4+ T cells sorted from blood. Documented subset: CD45RA-negative fraction. The chain joins TRBV5-1 to TRBJ2-7; 7 positions agree with TRBD2. This TCR was recovered from a woman in her 30s in good health. The DNA for the CDR3 is TGCGCCAGCCGCCTAGCGGAGCCCTCCTACGAGCAGTACTTC. This encodes CASRLAEPSYEQYF.